This T cell receptor (beta chain) was profiled in a study of regulatory T cells in long-lasting Graves disease (dated by TCRdb to about 2021). With regard to the full study: Persistent Graves' disease was defined as antithyroid drug treatment for over 5 years with persistently positive TSH receptor autoantibodies. Peripheral blood TCR sequencing and RNA sequencing compared persistent Graves' disease patients with newly diagnosed Graves' disease patients. The study took place in China and was registered as a clinical trial. A total of around 35 samples underwent TCR sequencing, from around 13 patients with persistent Graves' disease and 20 or so patients with newly diagnosed Graves' disease. Persistent Graves' disease patients in the clinical cohort had taken antithyroid drugs for roughly ten years on average. The investigation overall reported the following: Sequencing and analysis were limited to the TCR beta chain. Because the primary lesion, thyroid tissue, could not be accessed, the study looked at peripheral blood alone. As a limitation, the authors acknowledged that the small sample size may reduce accuracy. Persistent Graves' disease patients showed lower TCR Shannon entropy and fewer highly expanded clones than newly diagnosed patients, suggesting clonal expansion. Persistent patients shared more public clonotypes among themselves (more than 2,500) than newly diagnosed patients did (approximately 870).

Library generation was performed with multiplex PCR. The sequencer was an Illumina HiSeq 4000. iRepertoire HTBI primers and Arm-PCR amplification of CDR3 regions were used to construct TCR beta libraries. Before sequencing, the PCR products underwent gel purification. The authors processed their data as follows. Gene usage analysis of CDR3 amino acid clonotypes used the 62 TRBV and about 15 TRBJ segments found across samples. Filtered high-quality paired reads were merged into contigs using COPE and FqMerger. BLAST was used to align contigs to IMGT TRBV, TRBD and TRBJ reference genes, and CDR3 was defined according to IMGT. Clonotypes above 0.1% frequency were classified as highly expanded clones. Repertoire diversity was measured by Shannon entropy, and V-J evenness by the Gini coefficient. Clonotypes shared by more than one individual were considered public. Using fastp trimming at Q25 and MiXCR clonotype assembly, TCRdb reanalyzed the public sequencing data and kept in-frame beta chains. Entries that share a CDR3 protein sequence are merged under the most common genes and DNA. TCRdb assigned the V and J calls; the authors' analysis was not used. This sample gives a few hundred thousand distinct CDR3 sequences in total; under 25% of them show up just once. Roughly 14% of the sample goes to the ten largest clones.

The time point tag for this specimen amounts to: persistent/refractory GD, antithyroid drugs over 5 years with positive TRAb. RNA was extracted from PBMCs in TRIzol for both TCR sequencing and RNA sequencing. The diagnosis of Graves' disease was made according to American Thyroid Association guidelines. The patients came from an endocrinology department in Xi'an, China. Each patient gave about 8.1 milliliters of peripheral blood, collected in an EDTA anticoagulant tube. Ficoll Paque Plus density gradient separation was used to isolate PBMCs, and no additional T cell sorting was done. RNA quality was checked with an Agilent 2100 Bioanalyzer and agarose gel, and concentration with a NanoDrop 2000. Turning to this clonotype: The specificity of this receptor is unknown. Qualities for individual bases were not recorded, and no much larger clone is one base off.

The source is a female donor with Graves disease. The source material was peripheral blood mononuclear cells (PBMCs), sampled when the disease was refractory, from a patient treated with antithyroid drugs.

The CDR3 amino acid sequence is: CASSYRRAGEGTGTDTQYF. The DNA sequence is given as TGTGCCAGCAGTTACCGGAGGGCCGGGGAGGGCACAGGCACAGATACGCAGTATTTT. This receptor chain uses TRBV6-4 and TRBJ2-3; 7 bases in the middle match TRBD2. For this chain, trimming is 5 bases at the V end and 1 base at the J end, and the number of junction bases without a gene match is 18. CDR1 and CDR2, per the germline V gene, are MRHNA and SNTAGT. Counted from cysteine to phenylalanine, this CDR3 has 19 amino acids. CDR3 DNA only is kept here, 57 bases in frame from base 1.